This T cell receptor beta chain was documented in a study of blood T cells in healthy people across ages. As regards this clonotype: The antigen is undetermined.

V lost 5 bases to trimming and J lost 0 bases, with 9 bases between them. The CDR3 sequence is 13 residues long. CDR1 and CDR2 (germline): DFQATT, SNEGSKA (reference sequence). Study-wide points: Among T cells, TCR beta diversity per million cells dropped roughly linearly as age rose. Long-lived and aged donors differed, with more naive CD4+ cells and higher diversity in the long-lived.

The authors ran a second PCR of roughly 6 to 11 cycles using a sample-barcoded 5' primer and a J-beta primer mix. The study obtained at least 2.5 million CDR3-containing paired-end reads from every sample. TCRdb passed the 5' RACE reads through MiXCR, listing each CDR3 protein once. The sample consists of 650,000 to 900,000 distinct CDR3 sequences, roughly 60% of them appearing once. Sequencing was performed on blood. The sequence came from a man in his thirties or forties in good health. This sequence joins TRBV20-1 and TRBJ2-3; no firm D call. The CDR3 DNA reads TGCAGTGCTCCGACTCATAGCACAGATACGCAGTATTTT. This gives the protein CSAPTHSTDTQYF.